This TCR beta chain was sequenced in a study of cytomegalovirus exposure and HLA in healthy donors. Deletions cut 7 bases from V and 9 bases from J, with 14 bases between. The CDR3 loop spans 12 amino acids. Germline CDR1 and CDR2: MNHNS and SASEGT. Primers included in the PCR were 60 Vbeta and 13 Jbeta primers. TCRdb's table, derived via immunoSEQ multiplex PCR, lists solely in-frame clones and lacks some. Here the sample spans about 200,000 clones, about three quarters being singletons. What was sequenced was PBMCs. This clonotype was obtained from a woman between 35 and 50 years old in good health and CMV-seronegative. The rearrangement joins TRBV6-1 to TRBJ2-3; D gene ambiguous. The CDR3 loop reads CASTERLATQYF. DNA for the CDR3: TGTGCCAGCACTGAGAGGCTGGCAACGCAGTATTTT.